This T cell receptor (beta chain) is drawn from a study of CD8 T cells in Susac syndrome. Germline CDR1 MNHEY, CDR2 SVGEGT. Unmatched junction bases numbered 5, after V lost 6 bases and J lost 1 base. The CDR3 covers 15 residues. An input of roughly 0.45 to 1 ug of RNA was subjected to reverse transcription using random hexamers. Via MiXCR, TCRdb re-called the immunoSEQ multiplex PCR reads, giving one row per CDR3 protein. The sample consists of approximately 170,000 distinct CDR3 sequences, roughly 95% of them appearing once. This clonotype was picked up one time. The source is a human donor with multiple sclerosis. Sample: CD4+ T cells from PBMCs. The V gene is TRBV6-2 or TRBV6-3, the J gene TRBJ2-1, with TRBD2 matching over 8 bases. In nucleotides, the CDR3 is TGTGCCAGCAGGGATGGCGGGAGGTCCTACAATGAGCAGTTCTTC. It is translated as CASRDGGRSYNEQFF.